This paragraph reports one T cell receptor (beta chain). This sample was included in a study of blood T cell repertoires in COVID-19. The CDR3 consists of 15 residues. V was clipped by 4 bases and J by 0 bases; unmatched bases: 4. CDR1 and CDR2 from the germline V gene are SGDLS and YYNGEE. Sequencing used immunoSEQ multiplex PCR; TCRdb keeps in-frame clones, though not all of them. The sample has roughly 330,000 clones, about 90% seen once; the top ten hold about 6%. The sample was PBMCs or T cells enriched from blood (not recorded which). The J gene is TRBJ1-2, the V gene TRBV9; 9 positions agree with TRBD1. The TCR sequence derives from a woman aged 25-40 years who had recovered from COVID-19. The CDR3 coding sequence is TGTGCCAGCAGCCCCGGACAGGGGCCTAACTATGGCTACACCTTC. This translates into CASSPGQGPNYGYTF. The full variable domain, in which reference TRBV9 and TRBJ1-2 provide the parts outside the CDR3, is DSGVTQTPKHLITATGQRVTLRCSPRSGDLSVYWYQQSLDQGLQFLIQYYNGEERAKGNILERFSAQQFPDLHSELNLSSLELGDSALYFCASSPGQGPNYGYTFGSGTRLTVV.